These T cell receptor beta chains were read from a single sample in a study of blood T cells in healthy people across ages. TCRdb passed the 5' RACE reads through MiXCR, listing each CDR3 protein once. In the table there are 590,000 or so distinct CDR3 sequences, under 30% of which are singletons. Specimen: blood. The source of these receptors is a woman of 80 years or more in good health. Both conserved end residues are part of each CDR3.

>TRBJ2-2|TRBV5-1
CASKGLAVTGELFF
>TRBJ2-5|TRBV29-1
CSVSVPGDQETQYF
>TRBJ1-1|TRBV6-5
CASSYGTTLGADTEAFF
>TRBJ2-7|TRBV11-2
CASSFNARGTEQYF
>TRBJ1-5|TRBV12-3/TRBV12-4
CASSKSFGQPQHF
>TRBJ1-5|TRBV15
CATSSQYSNQPQHF
>TRBJ2-1|TRBV11-1
CASSLSEKGYNEQFF
>TRBJ1-1|TRBV20-1
CSARTEWGAMNTEAFF
>TRBJ2-7|TRBV6-2/TRBV6-3
CASSPFPSFRGGDEQYF
>TRBJ2-2|TRBV27
CASRRDTGERFF
>TRBJ1-5|TRBV28
CASSRPGLTFNQPQHF
>TRBJ1-2|TRBV28
CASSGGGRRLGGYTF
>TRBJ2-6|TRBV12-3/TRBV12-4
CASSLIAGGSSGANVLTF
>TRBJ2-5|TRBV7-9
CASSLRVGHQETQYF
>TRBJ2-7|TRBV6-1
CARSPRGYEQYF
>TRBJ1-6|TRBV2
CASSTNNSPLHF
>TRBJ1-6|TRBV4-3
CASSQEAGNSPLHF
>TRBJ2-7|TRBV27
CASRVGREPSYEQYF
>TRBJ1-2|TRBV6-5
CASSYPGGGIYGYTF
>TRBJ2-3|TRBV7-3
CASSPSSGGPDTQYF
>TRBJ2-7|TRBV6-2/TRBV6-3
CASSYDGTVTYEQYF
>TRBJ1-1|TRBV5-1
CASSDALSGGSEAFF
>NA|TRBV20-1
CSAQPRDRGMVRETQYF
>TRBJ1-3|TRBV12-3/TRBV12-4
CASSLGTPAGNTIYF
>TRBJ2-5|TRBV5-1
CASSSSGIVEETQYF
>TRBJ2-7|TRBV29-1
CSVTVSYEQYF
>TRBJ2-6|TRBV5-1
CASSIGERERLRGANVLNF
>TRBJ2-1|TRBV7-2
CASSLKGGSYNEQFF
>TRBJ2-7|TRBV20-1
CSASGTLAYEQYF
>TRBJ2-4|TRBV20-1
CSAMDSLKENIQYF
>TRBJ1-1|TRBV2
CASSEQRQTGTEAFF
>TRBJ2-3|TRBV20-1
CSATALRATDTQYF
>TRBJ2-5|TRBV6-6
CASSPRVGGNEQYF
>TRBJ1-5|TRBV6-1
CASSEWSWAGVQPQHF
>TRBJ2-7|TRBV27
CASSPIRGTADNEQYF
>TRBJ2-7|TRBV29-1
CSVGISYEQYF
>TRBJ2-2|TRBV28
CASYRDSPSGELFF
>TRBJ2-7|TRBV12-3/TRBV12-4
CASSTTSHEQYF
>TRBJ1-3|TRBV7-9
CASSRQGAAGNTIYF
>TRBJ1-1|TRBV4-2
CASSQDLETEAFF
>TRBJ2-7|TRBV7-9
CASTALTLYEQYF
>TRBJ1-1|TRBV6-5
CASSYSIRGGTEAFF
>TRBJ2-3|TRBV30
CAWGQTSSDTQYF